Detailed here is one TCR beta chain. The data belong to a study of blood T cells in healthy people across ages. CDR1 and CDR2 from the germline V gene are KGHSH and LQKENI. The CDR3 has 16 amino acids. V lost 6 bases, J lost 0 bases, and 17 bases lay in between. Combining a sample-barcoded 5' primer with a J-beta primer mix, a second PCR ran for about 7 to 11 cycles. Each sample provided no less than 2.5 million CDR3-containing paired-end reads. TCRdb re-analysed the 5' RACE reads in MiXCR, keeping a single row per CDR3 protein. The sample has about 720,000 distinct CDR3 sequences; around a fifth are singletons.

Sequenced: blood. The chain links TRBV18 to TRBJ1-1, with TRBD1 as a possible D gene (6 bases). This clonotype was sampled from a man aged 65 to 85 in good health. This CDR3 reads CASSPAVRTVNTEAFF. In DNA, the CDR3 is TGTGCCAGCTCCCCAGCCGTTCGGACAGTGAACACTGAAGCTTTCTTT.